A single sample is the source of the 10 T cell receptor beta chains below, sequenced in a study of blood T cell repertoires in COVID-19. TCRdb's table, derived via immunoSEQ multiplex PCR, lists solely in-frame clones and lacks some. The repertoire holds 200,000 or so clones, with 80% to 85% as singletons. What was sequenced was peripheral blood. These receptors were collected from a woman aged 25 to 39 with acute or convalescent COVID-19.

This chain connects TRBV27 to TRBJ2-5; 9 nucleotides line up with TRBD2. Germline CDR1 reads MNHEY; CDR2 reads SMNVEV (reference sequence). Germline trimming cut 0 bases from V and 2 bases from J; bases unmatched to any gene: 7. This CDR3 comprises 17 residues. The CDR3, as DNA: TGTGCCAGCAGTTTATCGGCGGGAGGGCCAAGGCAAGAGACCCAGTACTTC. This encodes CASSLSAGGPRQETQYF.

The gene calls are TRBV4-1 and TRBJ1-1; no reliable D call. Between the trimmed V and J ends, which lost 3 bases and 4 bases, there was a span of 15 bases. The CDR3 is made up of 15 amino acids. CDR1 and CDR2 (germline): MGHRA, YSYEKL. As DNA, the CDR3 is TGCGCCAGCAGCCAGCGGGAAACCTTGACCACTGAAGCTTTCTTT. The encoded protein is CASSQRETLTTEAFF.

This chain uses TRBV29-1 with TRBJ1-2; TRBD1 aligns across 8 bases. The CDR3 consists of 12 residues. Germline CDR1 is SQVTM and CDR2 is ANQGSEA. Trimming cost V 6 bases and J 3 bases; bases outside gene matches: 3. CDR3 sequence (DNA): TGCAGCGTACCGACAGGGGACTATGGCTACACCTTC. Translated: CSVPTGDYGYTF.

J is TRBJ1-2 and V is TRBV4-1; 9 bases fit TRBD1. J lost 4 bases, V lost 3 bases, and 6 bases had no gene match. This CDR3 has 15 amino acids. Per germline, CDR1 MGHRA and CDR2 YSYEKL. CDR3 amino acids: CASSHTGQGSYGYTF. CDR3 DNA sequence: TGCGCCAGCAGCCACACGGGACAGGGTTCCTATGGCTACACCTTC.

The CDR3 region is CASSLTGIPYEQYF. The CDR3 bases are TGTGCCAGCAGCCTGACAGGGATACCCTACGAGCAGTACTTC. J is TRBJ2-7 and V is TRBV14; 7 bases agree with TRBD1. The CDR3 is made up of 14 amino acids. The V and J ends lost 4 bases and 2 bases, in that order; junction bases with no gene match: 5. Germline V CDR1 and CDR2: SGHDN, FVKESK.

The genes are TRBV29-1 and TRBJ1-4; TRBD1 agrees at 8 bases. The junction had 11 bases not matched to a gene; V was cut back by 4 bases and J by 7 bases. Germline V lookup: CDR1 SQVTM, CDR2 ANQGSEA. The CDR3 loop spans 15 amino acids. This CDR3 reads CSVGTSGGAVEKLFF. The CDR3 DNA follows: TGCAGCGTTGGGACTTCAGGGGGCGCAGTTGAAAAACTGTTTTTT.

The genes are TRBV6-1 and TRBJ2-7, with D tentatively TRBD1 (5 bases). Trimming stripped 6 bases from V and 3 bases from J, with 9 bases between. In germline, CDR1 is MNHNS, CDR2 SASEGT. This CDR3 comprises 12 residues. CDR3 nucleotide sequence: TGTGCCAGCAGCTACGACAGCTACGAGCAGTACTTC. Translating gives CASSYDSYEQYF.

Only a few counts were recorded for this clone. The chain combines TRBV16 with TRBJ1-1; D possibly corresponds to TRBD1 (5 bases). The V and J ends lost 3 bases and 8 bases respectively, with 13 bases between them. CDR3 size: 13 residues. The germline V gene has CDR1 KGHSY and CDR2 FQNENV. The CDR3 DNA reads TGTGCCAGCAGCCATCAGGGTGCTGGAGAAGCTTTCTTT. It codes for CASSHQGAGEAFF.

The chain recombines TRBV6-1 with TRBJ2-7; 9 bases map to TRBD1. CDR3 length: 15 residues. From germline, CDR1 is MNHNS and CDR2 SASEGT. After removal of 2 bases from V and 1 base from J, the junction contained 3 bases not matched to a gene. The CDR3 bases are TGTGCCAGCAGTGAATCTGGGACAGGGTCCTACGAGCAGTACTTC. Protein: CASSESGTGSYEQYF.

V is TRBV29-1 and J is TRBJ1-1, with 7 nucleotides matching TRBD1. CDR3 size: 14 residues. The V segment lost 3 bases and the J segment 3 bases; nucleotides outside the gene matches: 7. Germline values: CDR1 SQVTM, CDR2 ANQGSEA. The CDR3 is CSVDSGGRHTEAFF. DNA for the CDR3: TGCAGCGTTGATTCAGGGGGTAGACACACTGAAGCTTTCTTT.